The T cell receptor (beta chain) under discussion was sequenced for a study of shared clonotypes between healthy human individuals. Recent vaccinations or acute infections were absent in the healthy HIV-negative adult donors. Trimming left V 8 bases short and J 0 bases short, with 11 bases between. Germline values: CDR1 MNHEY, CDR2 SVGAGI. The CDR3 totals 14 residues. Worth noting for this clone: Its antigen is as yet unknown.

Study-wide results and caveats: Memory subsets had estimated richness that was generally smaller than that of naive subsets. For naive CD4 cells, around 5% of clonotypes were shared across four donors.

At a deep level, the assay was run. The assay was immunoSEQ multiplex PCR, and TCRdb's table has in-frame clones only and misses some. The table records over a million clones, roughly 74% of them present only once. The V gene is TRBV6-5, the J gene TRBJ2-1; TRBD1 might be the D (5 bases). The sequence came from a man aged 18 to 30 in good health. Some clones in this sample may be carry-over from other donors' samples. Sequencing input: memory CD4+ T cells from PBMCs. This sample's subset: CD45RA-negative fraction. The CDR3: CASGVQGSYNEQFF. The CDR3, as DNA: TGTGCCAGCGGGGTCCAGGGCTCCTACAATGAGCAGTTCTTC.